One and the same sample provided the 18 T cell receptor beta chains below, sequenced in a study of blood T cell repertoires in COVID-19. Method: immunoSEQ multiplex PCR; TCRdb's copy keeps in-frame clones and lacks some. The sample yields about 49,000 clones, around 87% seen once. Input material: peripheral blood. These receptors all come from a woman aged 80 or over with COVID-19, enrolled during active disease.

V is TRBV11-2 and J is TRBJ1-4; D is ambiguous. Between the trimmed V and J ends, which lost 1 base and 8 bases, there was a span of 5 bases. The CDR3 contains 12 residues. Germline-derived CDR1 and CDR2 are SGHAT and FQNNGV. CDR3 nucleotides: TGTGCCAGCAGCTTAGGGCGGGAAAAACTGTTTTTT. It encodes CASSLGREKLFF.

This chain connects TRBV30 to TRBJ2-1, with a tentative D call TRBD1 (5 bases). This CDR3 is built from 12 residues. Trimming removed 1 base at V and 10 bases at J, with 11 bases between. In germline, CDR1 is GTSNPN, CDR2 SVGIG (reference sequence). In DNA form, the CDR3 reads TGTGCCTGGAGTGGACAGCTGGGGGAGCAGTTCTTC. Translating gives CAWSGQLGEQFF.

The rearrangement joins TRBV2 to TRBJ2-3; D is uncertain. Germline V lookup: CDR1 SNHLY, CDR2 FYNNEI. V dropped 4 bases and J dropped 2 bases, with 13 bases sitting between them. This CDR3 is built from 15 residues. As DNA, the CDR3 is TGTGCCAGCAGTGGTACAGCCCTACCCACAGATACGCAGTATTTT. Translation: CASSGTALPTDTQYF.

The rearrangement joins TRBV6-5 to TRBJ2-4, with a tentative D call TRBD1 (6 bases). In germline, CDR1 is MNHEY, CDR2 SVGAGI. The V gene lost 6 bases and the J gene lost 3 bases, with 12 bases spanning the gap. CDR3 length: 14 amino acids. This CDR3 is CASSQQGGKNIQYF. The CDR3 DNA reads TGTGCCAGCAGCCAACAGGGTGGCAAAAACATTCAGTACTTC.

This CDR3 is CASTRDRVPNTEAFF. The CDR3 DNA reads TGTGCCAGCACCCGGGACAGGGTGCCGAACACTGAAGCTTTCTTT. J is TRBJ1-1 and V is TRBV6-5; 9 bases align to TRBD1. There are 15 residues in the CDR3. Trimming removed 7 bases from V and 1 base from J; junction bases left unmatched: 7. CDR1 is MNHEY and CDR2 is SVGAGI in the germline V gene.

This chain uses TRBV5-5 with TRBJ2-7; D gene uncertain. V lost 4 bases and J lost 4, with 15 bases in between. CDR3 size: 14 residues. CDR1 is SGHKS and CDR2 is YYEKEE in the germline V gene (reference sequence). CDR3 coding DNA: TGTGCCAGCAGCCCCGGCCCCGAGGCTTACGAGCAGTACTTC. Its protein is CASSPGPEAYEQYF. The whole variable domain, filled in from reference TRBV5-5 and TRBJ2-7, reads DAGVTQSPTHLIKTRGQQVTLRCSPISGHKSVSWYQQVLGQGPQFIFQYYEKEERGRGNFPDRFSARQFPNYSSELNVNALLLGDSALYLCASSPGPEAYEQYFGPGTRLTVT.

V is TRBV5-4 and J is TRBJ1-1, with unresolved D. CDR3 length: 14 amino acids. Germline lookup yields CDR1 SGHNT and CDR2 YYREEE (reference sequence). V was pared by 1 base and J by 5 bases, with 12 bases between. CDR3 nucleotide sequence: TGTGCCAGCAGCTTGCCTTACCCGGGAACTGAAGCTTTCTTT. Its protein product is CASSLPYPGTEAFF.

This clone has only one observation. The chain combines TRBV30 with TRBJ2-3; tentative D call: TRBD2 (6 bases). Trimming stripped 4 bases from V and 2 bases from J, with 19 bases between. In germline, CDR1 is GTSNPN, CDR2 SVGIG (reference sequence). CDR3 length equals 16 residues. CDR3 DNA sequence: TGTGCCTGGAAAGATAAGACTAGTAGTTTCACAGATACGCAGTATTTT. It specifies CAWKDKTSSFTDTQYF.

This sequence joins TRBV7-2 and TRBJ1-2; a possible D gene is TRBD1 (6 bases). CDR1 SGHTA and CDR2 FQGNSA come from the germline V gene. With 6 bases removed from V and 3 bases from J, the gap between germline ends came to 23 bases. The CDR3 contains 17 residues. CDR3 sequence (DNA): TGTGCCAGCAGTTTCGCCCCCCTAGGACAGTCTGACTATGGCTACACCTTC. Its protein is CASSFAPLGQSDYGYTF.

The chain joins TRBV6-5 to TRBJ1-2; TRBD1 matches 9 bases. In germline, CDR1 is MNHEY, CDR2 SVGAGI. This CDR3 has 15 residues. After removal of 2 bases from V and 7 bases from J, the junction contained 8 bases not matched to a gene. This CDR3 reads CASSYPGQGSFGYTF. CDR3 coding DNA: TGTGCCAGCAGTTACCCGGGACAGGGCTCCTTTGGCTACACCTTC.

The table lists this clone with a count of one. The chain employs TRBV7-8 and TRBJ1-5; 8 bases line up with TRBD1. V was pared by 6 bases and J by 3 bases, with 7 bases of the junction left unmatched. The CDR3 has 15 residues. The germline CDR1 and CDR2 sequences are SGHVS and FQNEAQ. CDR3 nucleotides: TGTGCCAGCAGTCAGGACAGGGTCTCCAATCAGCCCCAGCATTTT. As protein: CASSQDRVSNQPQHF.

This clone was detected only a few times. The chain recombines TRBV25-1 with TRBJ1-6; the D gene is possibly TRBD1 (5 bases). The CDR3 totals 15 residues. V was shortened by 6 bases and J by 9 bases, with 18 bases between the two germline ends. CDR1 is MGHDK and CDR2 is SYGVNS in the germline V gene. Here the CDR3 reads CASRAPGLDGSPLHF. The CDR3, as DNA: TGTGCCAGCAGAGCCCCGGGACTCGACGGTTCACCCCTCCACTTT.

This clone came up a few times. The chain recombines TRBV6-5 with TRBJ2-7; tentative D call: TRBD1 (6 bases). V was cut by 8 bases and J by 11 bases, with 16 bases left in between. CDR3 length: 11 amino acids. The germline V gene has CDR1 MNHEY and CDR2 SVGAGI. The CDR3 protein is CASLREGTKYF. Written as DNA, the CDR3 is TGTGCCAGCCTAAGGGAAGGGACAAAGTACTTC.

The sample holds one count of this clone. The chain links TRBV18 to TRBJ1-4; TRBD1 agrees at 8 bases. The trim removed 4 bases at V and 7 bases at J, leaving 2 bases unmatched. This CDR3 is 13 amino acids long. The germline V gene has CDR1 KGHSH and CDR2 LQKENI. CDR3 residues: CASSRTGTEKLFF. CDR3 nucleotide sequence: TGTGCCAGCTCACGGACAGGGACTGAAAAACTGTTTTTT.

J is TRBJ1-1 and V is TRBV28, with TRBD1 matching over 9 bases. Trimming at V came to 6 bases and at J to 7 bases, leaving 6 bases not matched to a gene. CDR3 length: 13 amino acids. Germline-derived CDR1 and CDR2 are MDHEN and SYDVKM. The CDR3 reads CASSNRGRVEAFF. The DNA of the CDR3 is TGTGCCAGCAGCAACAGGGGGCGCGTTGAAGCTTTCTTT. The whole variable domain, remainder taken from reference TRBV28 and TRBJ1-1, is DVKVTQSSRYLVKRTGEKVFLECVQDMDHENMFWYRQDPGLGLRLIYFSYDVKMKEKGDIPEGYSVSREKKERFSLILESASTNQTSMYLCASSNRGRVEAFFGQGTRLTVV.

The gene calls are TRBV19 and TRBJ1-1; 11 nucleotides align to TRBD1. With V trimmed by 6 bases and J by 11 bases, 11 bases remained unmatched. In germline, CDR1 is LNHDA, CDR2 SQIVND (reference sequence). The CDR3 totals 14 residues. CDR3 loop: CASRRDRGKSWAFF. The CDR3 DNA follows: TGTGCCAGTAGGAGGGACAGGGGGAAATCTTGGGCTTTCTTT.

The rearrangement joins TRBV5-1 to TRBJ2-6; 9 positions match TRBD1. J gave up 2 bases and V 4 bases, and 1 base lay outside the gene matches. The CDR3 has 15 amino acids. The germline V gene encodes CDR1 SGHRS and CDR2 YFSETQ. The CDR3 region is CASSRDRAGANVLTF. Written as DNA, the CDR3 is TGCGCCAGCAGCAGGGACAGGGCTGGGGCCAACGTCCTGACTTTC.

This clone came up once. J is TRBJ1-2 and V is TRBV7-9; 10 bases are a match to TRBD1. The CDR3 spans 16 residues. The germline CDR1 and CDR2 sequences are SEHNR and FQNEAQ (reference sequence). V was pared by 4 bases and J by 8 bases, with 13 bases of the junction left unmatched. The CDR3 sequence: CASSSQRDRGTEGYTF. DNA of the CDR3: TGTGCCAGCAGCTCGCAAAGGGACAGGGGAACTGAGGGCTACACCTTC. Full variable domain (remainder filled in from reference TRBV7-9 and TRBJ1-2): DTGVSQNPRHKITKRGQNVTFRCDPISEHNRLYWYRQTLGQGPEFLTYFQNEAQLEKSRLLSDRFSAERPKGSFSTLEIQRTEQGDSAMYLCASSSQRDRGTEGYTFGSGTRLTVV.